Listed below are T cell receptor beta chains from one sample, sequenced in a study of identical twins. TCRdb fed the 5' RACE reads into MiXCR, producing one record per CDR3 protein. The sample lists 240,000 or so distinct CDR3 sequences; approximately 11% were seen once. Separately, the same data were catalogued under a study of yellow fever vaccine responses in identical twins.

Material for sequencing was memory (CD45RO+) T cells sorted from blood. These receptors were obtained from a woman between 18 and 30 years old in good health. The CDR3 runs from the conserved cysteine through the conserved F or W. A D gene is named only where the DNA matches it firmly. Expanded clones are given a class, and other clones once, few, many or no size at all.

size,D,V,J,CDR3,DNA
few,TRBD2,TRBV9,TRBJ2-3,CASSALAGGQVDTQYF,TGTGCCAGCAGCGCATTAGCGGGGGGGCAGGTGGATACGCAGTATTTT
few,TRBD2,TRBV2,TRBJ2-7,CASSEASGRASYEQYF,TGTGCCAGCAGTGAAGCTAGCGGGAGGGCTAGCTACGAGCAGTACTTC
few,TRBD1,TRBV12-5,TRBJ2-5,CASGLQGALETQYF,TGTGCTAGTGGTTTGCAGGGGGCATTGGAGACCCAGTACTTC
NA,TRBD2,TRBV29-1,TRBJ2-7,CSVVYGRDHEQYF,TGCAGCGTTGTTTACGGGAGGGACCACGAGCAGTACTTC
few,NA,TRBV6-5,TRBJ1-3,CASSYSQGARNTIYF,TGTGCCAGCAGTTACTCGCAGGGAGCTAGGAACACCATATATTTT
many,NA,TRBV20-1,TRBJ2-7,CSARSRGSFYEQYF,TGCAGTGCTAGATCCAGGGGCTCGTTCTACGAGCAGTACTTC
NA,NA,TRBV7-9,TRBJ2-7,CASSPGTYLLGEQYF,TGTGCCAGCAGCCCCGGGACATACTTACTCGGGGAGCAGTACTTC
few,NA,TRBV2,TRBJ2-2,CASSEVRATGELFF,TGTGCCAGCAGTGAAGTCAGGGCTACCGGGGAGCTGTTTTTT
NA,NA,TRBV3-1,TRBJ1-5,CASSQDNANQPQHF,TGTGCCAGCAGCCAAGATAATGCGAATCAGCCCCAGCATTTT
many,NA,TRBV7-8,TRBJ1-4,CASSLAGTNEKLFF,TGTGCCAGCAGCTTAGCGGGCACAAATGAAAAACTGTTTTTT
few,NA,TRBV6-4,TRBJ1-2,CASSPASGANYGYTF,TGTGCCAGCAGCCCGGCGTCCGGGGCCAACTATGGCTACACCTTC
many,TRBD1,TRBV7-7,TRBJ1-2,CASSLEHGFGTGGSYTF,TGTGCTAGCAGCTTAGAGCATGGGTTTGGGACAGGGGGTTCCTACACCTTC
few,TRBD1,TRBV11-1,TRBJ1-4,CASSSGQLNEKLFF,TGTGCCAGCAGCTCGGGACAGCTTAATGAAAAACTGTTTTTT
few,NA,TRBV25-1,TRBJ1-2,CASSDSGRNYGYTF,TGTGCCAGCAGTGACTCGGGCAGAAACTATGGCTACACCTTC
NA,NA,TRBV5-1,TRBJ2-7,CASSLAPRTYEQYF,TGCGCCAGCAGCTTGGCCCCTCGGACCTACGAGCAGTACTTC
NA,NA,TRBV18,TRBJ2-3,CASSPPGKAARDTQYF,TGTGCCAGCTCACCACCAGGGAAGGCTGCGAGAGATACGCAGTATTTT
many,NA,TRBV12-3/TRBV12-4,TRBJ2-6,CASSRPGRTHSGANVLTF,TGTGCCAGCAGTCGACCGGGACGGACTCACTCTGGGGCCAACGTCCTGACTTTC
few,NA,TRBV3-1,TRBJ2-3,CASSQEGRGRPTDTQYF,TGTGCCAGCAGCCAAGAGGGGAGGGGGCGTCCTACAGATACGCAGTATTTT
NA,NA,TRBV28,TRBJ2-2,CASSSSGTPERAGELFF,TGTGCCAGCAGTTCCTCCGGGACACCCGAACGGGCCGGGGAGCTGTTTTTT
few,NA,TRBV29-1,TRBJ2-6,CSVKGTGANVLTF,TGCAGCGTGAAGGGGACTGGGGCCAACGTCCTGACTTTC
NA,TRBD1,TRBV12-3/TRBV12-4,TRBJ2-1,CASSYGTGFYNEQFF,TGTGCCAGCAGTTACGGGACAGGGTTTTACAATGAGCAGTTCTTC
NA,NA,TRBV10-3,TRBJ2-7,CAISESSGGQAENFYEQYF,TGTGCCATCAGTGAGTCGAGCGGGGGACAGGCCGAGAACTTCTACGAGCAGTACTTC
NA,NA,TRBV20-1,TRBJ2-5,CSARSGQETQYF,TGCAGTGCTAGATCGGGTCAAGAGACCCAGTACTTC
NA,NA,TRBV3-1,TRBJ2-2,CASSAKQGLAGELFF,TGTGCCAGCAGCGCAAAACAGGGTCTAGCCGGGGAGCTGTTTTTT
many,TRBD1,TRBV5-1,TRBJ2-7,CASSLTGAHWEQYF,TGCGCCAGCAGCTTAACAGGGGCCCACTGGGAGCAGTACTTC
few,TRBD1,TRBV29-1,TRBJ1-3,CSVDVLGQGRTDSGNTIYF,TGCAGCGTTGATGTATTGGGACAGGGGCGAACAGACTCTGGAAACACCATATATTTT
few,TRBD2,TRBV20-1,TRBJ2-1,CSAERGGRPEQFF,TGCAGTGCCGAGCGGGGGGGCCGGCCTGAGCAGTTCTTC
few,TRBD2,TRBV20-1,TRBJ2-1,CSAGPWGTTSNNEQFF,TGCAGTGCTGGCCCTTGGGGGACTACCTCGAACAATGAGCAGTTCTTC
few,TRBD1,TRBV5-1,TRBJ2-5,CASSTGQGKETQYF,TGCGCCAGCAGCACCGGACAGGGTAAAGAGACCCAGTACTTC
many,NA,TRBV5-6,TRBJ2-2,CASPDPSTGELFF,TGTGCCAGTCCCGACCCCTCCACCGGGGAGCTGTTTTTT
NA,TRBD2,TRBV2,TRBJ2-2,CASSRQAGVTGELFF,TGTGCCAGCAGTCGGCAAGCGGGGGTGACTGGGGAGCTGTTTTTT
NA,TRBD1,TRBV7-2,TRBJ2-5,CASSFGTGPRETQYF,TGTGCCAGCAGCTTCGGGACAGGCCCTCGAGAGACCCAGTACTTC
few,TRBD2,TRBV27,TRBJ2-3,CASSQTSGRTDTQYF,TGTGCCAGCAGTCAGACTAGCGGGAGAACAGATACGCAGTATTTT
many,NA,TRBV7-8,TRBJ1-1,CASSLVRGTKNTEAFF,TGTGCCAGCAGCTTAGTTCGGGGGACAAAGAACACTGAAGCTTTCTTT
few,TRBD2,TRBV5-1,TRBJ2-7,CASSLESSASGRDEQYF,TGCGCCAGCAGCTTGGAGTCCTCGGCTAGCGGGAGAGACGAGCAGTACTTC
many,TRBD2,TRBV29-1,TRBJ2-7,CSVVGTSGRVSYEQYF,TGCAGCGTGGTAGGGACTAGCGGGAGGGTCTCCTACGAGCAGTACTTC
NA,NA,TRBV24-1,TRBJ1-2,CAPKGHVYGYTF,TGTGCCCCCAAGGGACACGTTTATGGCTACACCTTC
NA,NA,TRBV5-1,TRBJ2-3,CASSLAVDTSTDTQYF,TGCGCCAGCAGCTTGGCCGTAGATACTAGCACAGATACGCAGTATTTT
NA,TRBD2,TRBV11-2,TRBJ2-1,CASSISGRGHNEQFF,TGTGCCAGCAGCATCAGCGGGAGGGGCCACAATGAGCAGTTCTTC
few,TRBD2,TRBV20-1,TRBJ2-3,CSARRGGRIGTDTQYF,TGCAGTGCTAGACGGGGGGGTCGAATCGGCACAGATACGCAGTATTTT
few,TRBD2,TRBV29-1,TRBJ2-7,CSVTGTSAYEQYF,TGCAGCGTTACCGGGACTAGCGCCTACGAGCAGTACTTC
few,NA,TRBV28,TRBJ1-2,CASSSIYGYTF,TGTGCCAGCAGTTCCATCTATGGCTACACCTTC
NA,NA,TRBV7-9,TRBJ1-5,CASSPTENQPQHF,TGTGCCAGCAGCCCGACTGAGAATCAGCCCCAGCATTTT
many,TRBD1,TRBV12-3/TRBV12-4,TRBJ2-7,CASSPWDRAPHEQYF,TGTGCCAGCAGCCCATGGGACAGGGCCCCCCACGAGCAGTACTTC
many,NA,TRBV15,TRBJ1-2,CATSRERFGGYTF,TGTGCCACCAGCAGAGAAAGATTCGGGGGCTACACCTTC